A selection of T cell receptor beta chains follows, all from one sample in a study of blood T cells in healthy people across ages. TCRdb reanalysed the 5' RACE reads using MiXCR and keeps one entry per CDR3 protein. The table has roughly 560,000 distinct CDR3 sequences, 24% seen once. These data also formed part of another study, on T cells of mothers and their children.

The sequenced sample was blood. These TCRs come from a boy younger than 18 in good health. The CDR3 runs from the conserved cysteine through the conserved F or W. The D gene is left open where the match is weak. Not all rows give a size; the values are once, few, many and, for expanded clones, a class.

j_call: TRBJ1-2
v_call: TRBV2
d_call: TRBD1
clone_size: NA
cdr3_aa: CASIDRGGGYTF
cdr3_nt: TGTGCCAGCATTGACAGGGGTGGCGGCTACACCTTC

j_call: TRBJ2-5
v_call: TRBV28
d_call: NA
clone_size: many
cdr3_aa: CASSPQSRGRETQYF
cdr3_nt: TGTGCCAGCAGCCCCCAGTCGCGGGGCCGAGAGACCCAGTACTTC

j_call: TRBJ2-7
v_call: TRBV5-1
d_call: TRBD1
clone_size: few
cdr3_aa: CASSPRTGPSSYEQYF
cdr3_nt: TGCGCCAGCAGCCCCCGGACAGGACCTTCCTCCTACGAGCAGTACTTC

j_call: TRBJ2-1
v_call: TRBV6-4
d_call: NA
clone_size: few
cdr3_aa: CASSDSTGSYNEQFF
cdr3_nt: TGTGCCAGCAGTGACTCGACCGGATCCTACAATGAGCAGTTCTTC

j_call: TRBJ2-7
v_call: TRBV7-6
d_call: TRBD2
clone_size: NA
cdr3_aa: CASSLQLAGATYEQYF
cdr3_nt: TGTGCCAGCAGTCTACAACTAGCGGGTGCCACCTACGAGCAGTACTTC

j_call: TRBJ2-5
v_call: TRBV28
d_call: TRBD2
clone_size: NA
cdr3_aa: CASSPSLAGLETQYF
cdr3_nt: TGTGCCAGCAGTCCCTCTCTAGCGGGACTGGAGACCCAGTACTTC

j_call: TRBJ2-7
v_call: TRBV2
d_call: NA
clone_size: few
cdr3_aa: CASSDFSGTYEQYF
cdr3_nt: TGTGCCAGCAGTGACTTCTCGGGGACCTACGAGCAGTACTTC

j_call: TRBJ2-1
v_call: TRBV7-9
d_call: TRBD2
clone_size: few
cdr3_aa: CASSSDVAGGGNEQFF
cdr3_nt: TGTGCCAGCAGCTCCGATGTAGCGGGTGGGGGAAATGAGCAGTTCTTC

j_call: TRBJ2-1
v_call: TRBV5-1
d_call: NA
clone_size: few
cdr3_aa: CASSAGLDLYNEQFF
cdr3_nt: TGCGCCAGCAGCGCGGGACTGGATCTCTACAATGAGCAGTTCTTC

j_call: TRBJ1-1
v_call: TRBV28
d_call: NA
clone_size: few
cdr3_aa: CASSFGRETEAFF
cdr3_nt: TGTGCCAGCAGTTTTGGGAGGGAAACTGAAGCTTTCTTT

j_call: TRBJ1-5
v_call: TRBV5-6
d_call: NA
clone_size: few
cdr3_aa: CASSLMFRRPQHF
cdr3_nt: TGTGCCAGCAGCTTGATGTTTCGACGGCCCCAGCATTTT

j_call: TRBJ1-2
v_call: TRBV6-5
d_call: NA
clone_size: NA
cdr3_aa: CASRDPLGGYTF
cdr3_nt: TGTGCCAGCAGGGATCCCCTAGGTGGCTACACCTTC

j_call: TRBJ2-3
v_call: TRBV20-1
d_call: NA
clone_size: NA
cdr3_aa: CSVNRAGTDTQYF
cdr3_nt: TGCAGTGTCAACAGGGCGGGCACAGATACGCAGTATTTT

j_call: TRBJ2-5
v_call: TRBV10-3
d_call: TRBD2
clone_size: few
cdr3_aa: CAISVRERETQYF
cdr3_nt: TGTGCCATCAGTGTGCGGGAGAGAGAGACCCAGTACTTC

j_call: TRBJ2-5
v_call: TRBV14
d_call: NA
clone_size: NA
cdr3_aa: CASSPTGPGTQYF
cdr3_nt: TGTGCCAGCAGCCCGACAGGCCCAGGGACCCAGTACTTC

j_call: TRBJ2-5
v_call: TRBV4-1
d_call: NA
clone_size: NA
cdr3_aa: CASSQGILGETQYF
cdr3_nt: TGCGCCAGCAGCCAAGGCATATTGGGAGAGACCCAGTACTTC

j_call: TRBJ2-1
v_call: TRBV28
d_call: NA
clone_size: NA
cdr3_aa: CASSSRFGTSDNEQFF
cdr3_nt: TGTGCCAGCAGTTCCCGGTTTGGGACTTCAGACAATGAGCAGTTCTTC

j_call: TRBJ2-1
v_call: TRBV7-9
d_call: TRBD2
clone_size: NA
cdr3_aa: CASSAWTSGDNEQFF
cdr3_nt: TGTGCCAGCAGCGCCTGGACTAGCGGGGACAATGAGCAGTTCTTC

j_call: TRBJ2-7
v_call: TRBV27
d_call: NA
clone_size: few
cdr3_aa: CASSFFGNGNYEQYF
cdr3_nt: TGTGCCAGCAGTTTTTTCGGGAACGGAAACTACGAGCAGTACTTC

j_call: TRBJ2-2
v_call: TRBV3-1
d_call: NA
clone_size: few
cdr3_aa: CASSQVVAPGELFF
cdr3_nt: TGTGCCAGCAGCCAAGTCGTTGCTCCCGGGGAGCTGTTTTTT

j_call: TRBJ2-7
v_call: TRBV15
d_call: TRBD1
clone_size: NA
cdr3_aa: CATSSNRGTQGSYEQYF
cdr3_nt: TGTGCCACCAGCAGTAACAGGGGCACCCAGGGCTCCTACGAGCAGTACTTC

j_call: TRBJ2-7
v_call: TRBV6-2/TRBV6-3
d_call: NA
clone_size: few
cdr3_aa: CASINQGRAYEQYF
cdr3_nt: TGTGCCAGCATTAACCAGGGGAGGGCCTACGAGCAGTACTTC

j_call: TRBJ2-5
v_call: TRBV21-1
d_call: NA
clone_size: NA
cdr3_aa: CASSASTGYGEQYF
cdr3_nt: TGTGCCAGCAGCGCTTCGACAGGATACGGAGAGCAGTACTTC

j_call: TRBJ1-5
v_call: TRBV5-6
d_call: NA
clone_size: few
cdr3_aa: CASSNGRNQPQHF
cdr3_nt: TGCGCCAGCAGCAATGGACGGAATCAGCCCCAGCATTTT

j_call: TRBJ1-4
v_call: TRBV20-1
d_call: TRBD1
clone_size: few
cdr3_aa: CSAVDRRLNEKLFF
cdr3_nt: TGCAGTGCGGTGGACAGGCGACTTAATGAAAAACTGTTTTTT

j_call: TRBJ1-6
v_call: TRBV7-9
d_call: NA
clone_size: NA
cdr3_aa: CASSLPGDSPLHF
cdr3_nt: TGTGCCAGCAGCTTACCAGGAGATTCACCCCTCCACTTT

j_call: TRBJ1-4
v_call: TRBV5-1
d_call: TRBD1
clone_size: NA
cdr3_aa: CASSLEGQPNEKLFF
cdr3_nt: TGCGCCAGCAGCTTGGAGGGACAGCCTAATGAAAAACTGTTTTTT

j_call: TRBJ2-1
v_call: TRBV5-1
d_call: NA
clone_size: NA
cdr3_aa: CASSLLVTGGGGNEQFF
cdr3_nt: TGCGCCAGCAGCCTTCTGGTTACGGGAGGGGGCGGCAATGAGCAGTTCTTC

j_call: TRBJ2-4
v_call: TRBV15
d_call: TRBD2
clone_size: NA
cdr3_aa: CATSRALAGGMRNIQYF
cdr3_nt: TGTGCCACCAGCAGAGCCTTAGCGGGAGGGATGCGGAACATTCAGTACTTC

j_call: TRBJ1-2
v_call: TRBV7-8
d_call: TRBD1
clone_size: few
cdr3_aa: CASSKGQGAGGYTF
cdr3_nt: TGTGCCAGCAGCAAAGGACAGGGGGCTGGTGGCTACACCTTC

j_call: TRBJ2-1
v_call: TRBV29-1
d_call: TRBD2
clone_size: few
cdr3_aa: CSVEPGPAGGSYNEQFF
cdr3_nt: TGCAGCGTGGAACCGGGACCAGCGGGAGGTTCCTACAATGAGCAGTTCTTC

j_call: TRBJ2-5
v_call: TRBV30
d_call: TRBD1
clone_size: NA
cdr3_aa: CAWSHGQGSVETQYF
cdr3_nt: TGTGCCTGGAGCCACGGACAGGGGTCAGTTGAGACCCAGTACTTC

j_call: TRBJ1-2
v_call: TRBV7-2
d_call: TRBD1
clone_size: NA
cdr3_aa: CASSLRTGGAHYGYTF
cdr3_nt: TGTGCCAGCAGCTTAAGGACAGGGGGCGCTCACTATGGCTACACCTTC

j_call: TRBJ2-7
v_call: TRBV7-9
d_call: NA
clone_size: NA
cdr3_aa: CASSPGHSCEQYF
cdr3_nt: TGTGCCAGCAGCCCCGGACACTCCTGCGAGCAGTACTTC

j_call: TRBJ2-7
v_call: TRBV4-1
d_call: TRBD1
clone_size: once
cdr3_aa: CASATTGPGDEQYF
cdr3_nt: TGCGCCAGCGCCACGACAGGGCCCGGAGACGAGCAGTACTTC

j_call: TRBJ2-1
v_call: TRBV20-1
d_call: TRBD1
clone_size: NA
cdr3_aa: CSARDGQGSYNEQFF
cdr3_nt: TGCAGTGCTAGAGATGGACAGGGTTCCTACAATGAGCAGTTCTTC

j_call: TRBJ1-1
v_call: TRBV7-2
d_call: TRBD1
clone_size: NA
cdr3_aa: CASSGRGAGVNTEAFF
cdr3_nt: TGTGCCAGCAGCGGCAGGGGGGCGGGGGTGAACACTGAAGCTTTCTTT

j_call: TRBJ2-6
v_call: TRBV5-1
d_call: NA
clone_size: NA
cdr3_aa: CASSSTVSGANVLTF
cdr3_nt: TGCGCCAGCAGCTCGACAGTCTCTGGGGCCAACGTCCTGACTTTC

j_call: TRBJ1-1
v_call: TRBV29-1
d_call: TRBD1
clone_size: NA
cdr3_aa: CSVTQGTEAFF
cdr3_nt: TGCAGCGTTACACAGGGGACTGAAGCTTTCTTT

j_call: TRBJ1-4
v_call: TRBV20-1
d_call: NA
clone_size: NA
cdr3_aa: CSARLPAREKLFF
cdr3_nt: TGCAGTGCTCGCCTCCCCGCTCGGGAAAAACTGTTTTTT

j_call: TRBJ2-3
v_call: TRBV28
d_call: NA
clone_size: few
cdr3_aa: CASSLFRGPDTQYF
cdr3_nt: TGTGCCAGCAGTTTATTTCGGGGACCAGATACGCAGTATTTT

j_call: TRBJ2-5
v_call: TRBV3-1
d_call: TRBD2
clone_size: few
cdr3_aa: CASSHLAGVQETQYF
cdr3_nt: TGTGCCAGCAGCCATCTAGCGGGGGTTCAAGAGACCCAGTACTTC

j_call: TRBJ2-7
v_call: TRBV4-1
d_call: TRBD2
clone_size: many
cdr3_aa: CASSPGLADSYEQYF
cdr3_nt: TGCGCCAGCAGCCCAGGACTAGCGGACTCCTACGAGCAGTACTTC

j_call: TRBJ2-2
v_call: TRBV11-2
d_call: TRBD1
clone_size: NA
cdr3_aa: CASSLNGTGGYRELFF
cdr3_nt: TGTGCCAGCAGCCTCAACGGGACAGGGGGCTACCGGGAGCTGTTTTTT

j_call: TRBJ1-1
v_call: TRBV27
d_call: NA
clone_size: few
cdr3_aa: CASSLLSWDEAFF
cdr3_nt: TGTGCCAGCAGTTTATTGTCGTGGGATGAAGCTTTCTTT

j_call: TRBJ1-3
v_call: TRBV28
d_call: NA
clone_size: NA
cdr3_aa: CASSRGGGPGNTIYF
cdr3_nt: TGTGCCAGCAGTAGGGGCGGGGGCCCTGGAAACACCATATATTTT

j_call: TRBJ2-5
v_call: TRBV4-2
d_call: TRBD1
clone_size: NA
cdr3_aa: CASSSRDRGFQETQYF
cdr3_nt: TGTGCCAGCAGCTCCCGGGACAGGGGGTTCCAAGAGACCCAGTACTTC

j_call: TRBJ2-7
v_call: TRBV29-1
d_call: TRBD2
clone_size: few
cdr3_aa: CSVIAGGRYEQYF
cdr3_nt: TGCAGCGTTATAGCGGGAGGAAGGTACGAGCAGTACTTC

j_call: TRBJ2-2
v_call: TRBV9
d_call: TRBD2
clone_size: few
cdr3_aa: CASSPGLAGGPTGELFF
cdr3_nt: TGTGCCAGCAGCCCGGGACTAGCGGGGGGGCCGACCGGGGAGCTGTTTTTT

j_call: TRBJ1-3
v_call: TRBV7-2
d_call: TRBD1
clone_size: NA
cdr3_aa: CASSPEDRVHTIYF
cdr3_nt: TGTGCCAGCAGCCCCGAGGACAGGGTGCACACCATATATTTT

j_call: TRBJ2-1
v_call: TRBV29-1
d_call: TRBD2
clone_size: NA
cdr3_aa: CSVEGTSGRYNEQFF
cdr3_nt: TGCAGCGTTGAAGGGACTAGCGGGCGATACAATGAGCAGTTCTTC

j_call: TRBJ2-7
v_call: TRBV2
d_call: TRBD2
clone_size: NA
cdr3_aa: CASSEGVGRASDEQYF
cdr3_nt: TGTGCCAGCAGTGAAGGTGTCGGGAGGGCCTCCGACGAGCAGTACTTC

j_call: TRBJ1-1
v_call: TRBV5-5
d_call: NA
clone_size: NA
cdr3_aa: CASSQGGALTEAFF
cdr3_nt: TGTGCCAGCAGCCAAGGGGGGGCGTTGACTGAAGCTTTCTTT

j_call: TRBJ2-1
v_call: TRBV24-1
d_call: NA
clone_size: NA
cdr3_aa: CAASDPPPVEEQFF
cdr3_nt: TGTGCCGCCAGTGATCCGCCCCCCGTGGAAGAGCAGTTCTTC